The clone carrying this T cell receptor beta chain was found once. The data derive from a study of blood T cell repertoires in COVID-19. Study information: Collection of acute and convalescent COVID-19 samples took place in the United States, Italy and Spain. The cDNA or gDNA used as material had been derived from T cells, B-cell-depleted T cells, or PBMCs.

Assay used: immunoSEQ multiplex PCR; TCRdb lists only in-frame clones, some missing. Among about 200,000 clones listed, 65% to 85% were seen once. Germline V gene lookup returns CDR1 ENHRY and CDR2 SYGVKD. V dropped 10 bases and J dropped 5; count of bases not matched to a gene: 7. The length of the CDR3 is 13 residues. V is TRBV10-3 and J is TRBJ1-5, with TRBD1 matching over 8 bases. This clonotype was sampled from a man between 35 and 55 years old who had recovered from COVID-19. Specimen: PBMCs or T cells enriched from blood (not recorded which). The CDR3 loop is CATRGQVDQPQHF. The CDR3 coding sequence is TGTGCCACCCGGGGACAGGTGGATCAGCCCCAGCATTTT.